Below, 8 T cell receptor beta chains from the same sample are listed, as sequenced in a study of cytomegalovirus exposure and HLA in healthy donors. The PCR had 60 Vbeta and 13 Jbeta primers. Produced via immunoSEQ multiplex PCR; TCRdb's table is partial and in-frame only. The data hold 200,000 to 300,000 clones, with roughly 82% observed a single time. The sequenced sample consisted of PBMCs. These TCRs come from a middle-aged woman in good health and CMV-seropositive.

CDR3 loop: CASSWTGGLNEAFF. Here the CDR3 DNA reads TGTGCCAGCAGTTGGACAGGGGGCTTAAATGAAGCTTTCTTT. The chain uses TRBV6-5 and TRBJ1-1, with TRBD1 matching 11 bases. This CDR3 spans 14 amino acids. The germline V gene has CDR1 MNHEY and CDR2 SVGAGI. The J segment lost 7 bases and the V segment lost 4 bases, leaving 5 bases of the junction unmatched.

The J gene is TRBJ1-2, the V gene TRBV2, with a possible D match to TRBD1 (6 bases). The germline gives CDR1 SNHLY, CDR2 FYNNEI. V was pared by 8 bases and J by 5 bases, with 18 bases between. This CDR3 has 14 residues. DNA for the CDR3: TGTGCCAGCCTGAGGGACATCCTCGGGTATGGCTACACCTTC. Translated, it gives CASLRDILGYGYTF. Variable domain in full (rest from reference TRBV2 and TRBJ1-2): EPEVTQTPSHQVTQMGQEVILRCVPISNHLYFYWYRQILGQKVEFLVSFYNNEISEKSEIFDDQFSVERPDGSNFTLKIRSTKLEDSAMYFCASLRDILGYGYTFGSGTRLTVV.

The DNA of the CDR3 is TGTGCCAGCAGTCCTCCGGGACTAGCGGGGGATTACAATGAGCAGTTCTTC. Its protein is CASSPPGLAGDYNEQFF. The chain has TRBV5-4 and TRBJ2-1; TRBD2 aligns across 14 bases. Germline CDR1 is SGHNT and CDR2 is YYREEE (reference sequence). Trimming removed 5 bases from V and 4 bases from J; junction bases left unmatched: 8. CDR3 size: 17 residues. Full variable domain (outside the CDR3, taken from reference TRBV5-4 and TRBJ2-1): ETGVTQSPTHLIKTRGQQVTLRCSSQSGHNTVSWYQQALGQGPQFIFQYYREEENGRGNFPPRFSGLQFPNYSSELNVNALELDDSALYLCASSPPGLAGDYNEQFFGPGTRLTVL.

Regarding this clone: An end of the junction does not agree with germline; a read error may underlie this. The J gene is TRBJ2-3, the V gene TRBV7-9, with D unresolved. The CDR3 sequence is 12 residues long. CDR1 and CDR2 (germline): SEHNR, FQNEAQ (reference sequence). The CDR3 sequence: CSSSRDTDTQYF. The CDR3, as DNA: TGTTCCAGCAGCCGAGACACAGATACGCAGTATTTT.

This chain joins TRBV7-2 and TRBJ2-3; TRBD2 matches 13 bases. Germline CDR1 is SGHTA and CDR2 is FQGNSA. The CDR3 is 14 residues long. The junction had 2 bases not matched to a gene; V was cut back by 5 bases and J by 6 bases. The CDR3 coding sequence is TGTGCCAGCAGCCAGACTAGCGGGAGGGATACGCAGTATTTT. Translation gives CASSQTSGRDTQYF.

This chain uses TRBV7-8 with TRBJ2-1, with a weak D call TRBD2 (5 bases). The CDR3 length is 15 residues. Deletions cut 5 bases from V and 6 bases from J, with 17 bases between. The V gene's germline CDR1 is SGHVS and CDR2 FQNEAQ. The CDR3 loop is CASSLQERSGNEQFF. The CDR3 region has the DNA TGTGCCAGCAGCCTCCAGGAGAGGAGCGGCAATGAGCAGTTCTTC.

On this clone: Its ends do not fully match the called genes, so a read error is possible. Different DNA sequences within this sample yield the same CDR3. The chain has TRBV7-2 and TRBJ2-5; TRBD1 might be the D (5 bases). The germline gives CDR1 SGHTA, CDR2 FQGNSA. This CDR3 region has 11 residues. The CDR3 region has the DNA TGCGCCAGCAGCCTCCAGGGGACCCAGTACTTC. Translated, it gives CASSLQGTQYF.

The chain carries TRBV2 and TRBJ1-6; D gene uncertain. The CDR3 is 16 amino acids. The germline V and J ends were trimmed by 2 bases and 6 bases, with 14 bases remaining between them. The germline gives CDR1 SNHLY, CDR2 FYNNEI. The CDR3 bases are TGTGCCAGCAGTGAATTCGTGGGTCGGAGTAATTCACCCCTCCACTTT. Its translation: CASSEFVGRSNSPLHF.